What follows are 30 T cell receptor beta chains derived from one specimen sequenced in a study of blood T cell repertoires in COVID-19. Clones were read by immunoSEQ multiplex PCR, and TCRdb kept only the in-frame ones, dropping some. The sample has fewer than 350,000 clones; around 88% are singletons. Sequenced input: peripheral blood. Source of these receptors: a woman aged 25 to 39 with COVID-19, enrolled during active disease.

This chain connects TRBV7-2 to TRBJ2-2, with D possibly being TRBD2 (7 bases). The CDR3 is 15 residues long. V lost 5 bases, J lost 6 bases, and 16 bases lay in between. The germline V gene has CDR1 SGHTA and CDR2 FQGNSA. The CDR3 reads CASSPRGLRAGELFF. CDR3 coding DNA: TGTGCCAGCAGCCCCAGGGGACTAAGGGCCGGGGAGCTGTTTTTT.

The chain employs TRBV7-8 and TRBJ1-4; D perhaps matches TRBD1 (5 bases). Germline CDR1 SGHVS, CDR2 FQNEAQ. The CDR3 is 15 residues long. V was trimmed by 5 bases and J by 8 bases, leaving 18 bases between them. The CDR3 loop is CASSLQGLKLEKLFF. In DNA, the CDR3 is TGTGCCAGCAGCCTGCAGGGCCTCAAGCTCGAAAAACTGTTTTTT.

This sequence joins TRBV3-1 (or the pseudogene TRBV3-2) and TRBJ2-2; D ambiguous. The CDR3 covers 13 residues. Between the trimmed V and J ends, which lost 2 bases and 2 bases, there was a span of 3 bases. Germline CDR1 and CDR2: LGHDT and YNNKEL (reference sequence). In nucleotides, the CDR3 is TGTGCCAGCAGCCAATATAACACCGGGGAGCTGTTTTTT. It is translated as CASSQYNTGELFF.

This chain connects TRBV11-1 to TRBJ2-5; 9 bases agree with TRBD1. Germline CDR1 SGHAT, CDR2 FQDESV (reference sequence). The CDR3 extends over 15 amino acids. V dropped 4 bases and J dropped 2; count of bases not matched to a gene: 5. Here the CDR3 DNA reads TGTGCCAGCAGCTGGGGACAGGGAGCGCAAGAGACCCAGTACTTC. Its translation is CASSWGQGAQETQYF. The full variable domain, completed using reference TRBV11-1 and TRBJ2-5, is EAEVAQSPRYKITEKSQAVAFWCDPISGHATLYWYRQILGQGPELLVQFQDESVVDDSQLPKDRFSAERLKGVDSTLKIQPAELGDSAMYLCASSWGQGAQETQYFGPGTRLLVL.

The V gene is TRBV4-1, the J gene TRBJ2-1; weak D call: TRBD1 (6 bases). Trimming removed 5 bases at V and 6 bases at J, with 14 bases between. The germline V gene encodes CDR1 MGHRA and CDR2 YSYEKL. The CDR3 totals 14 residues. The CDR3, as DNA: TGCGCCAGCAGCGGTTACAGCAGGGGCAATGAGCAGTTCTTC. Protein sequence: CASSGYSRGNEQFF.

V usage is TRBV3-1 (or the pseudogene TRBV3-2) and J usage is TRBJ2-2; TRBD2 matches 11 bases. Trimming removed 0 bases from V and 0 bases from J; junction bases left unmatched: 3. The germline V gene has CDR1 LGHDT and CDR2 YNNKEL (reference sequence). This CDR3 region has 18 residues. Here the CDR3 reads CASSQDVSGGANTGELFF. CDR3 DNA sequence: TGTGCCAGCAGCCAAGATGTTAGCGGGGGGGCGAACACCGGGGAGCTGTTTTTT.

The chain is built from TRBV6-5 and TRBJ2-7, with 9 bases aligning to TRBD1. Germline CDR1 MNHEY, CDR2 SVGAGI. V was clipped by 6 bases and J by 6 bases; unmatched bases: 3. The CDR3 is 12 amino acids. The CDR3 bases are TGTGCCAGCAGGACGGACAGGGGCGAGCAGTACGTC. Residues: CASRTDRGEQYV.

This clone showed up just once. This chain joins TRBV11-3 and TRBJ2-3, with D perhaps TRBD2 (6 bases). V shed 1 base and J shed 6 bases, with 8 bases lying between them. The CDR3 is 13 residues long. CDR1 is SGHNT, CDR2 YENEEA, per germline. The CDR3 here is CASSLGLADTQYF. CDR3 DNA sequence: TGTGCCAGCAGCTTAGGCCTAGCGGATACGCAGTATTTT.

V is TRBV28 and J is TRBJ1-2; no firm D call. From germline, CDR1 is MDHEN and CDR2 SYDVKM. Deletions cut 8 bases from V and 5 bases from J, with 15 bases between. The CDR3 contains 13 residues. CDR3 amino acids: CASRRRLPYGYTF. The CDR3 nucleotides read TGTGCCAGCCGTAGGCGGCTGCCTTATGGCTACACCTTC.

The genes are TRBV7-9 and TRBJ2-7; no definite D call. In germline, CDR1 is SEHNR, CDR2 FQNEAQ (reference sequence). The CDR3 runs 14 residues. The ends were cut back, 2 bases at V and 1 base at J, with 9 bases in the middle. CDR3 DNA sequence: TGTGCCAGCAGCTTATTGACTGATTCCTACGAGCAGTACTTC. Translation gives CASSLLTDSYEQYF.

The chain carries TRBV7-9 and TRBJ1-2, with D hard to call. V was trimmed by 4 bases and J by 0 bases, leaving 12 bases between them. The germline gives CDR1 SEHNR, CDR2 FQNEAQ (reference sequence). The CDR3 extends over 15 amino acids. The CDR3 coding sequence is TGTGCCAGCAGCTCCGTTAATGCAGCTAACTATGGCTACACCTTC. Encoded protein: CASSSVNAANYGYTF.

The V and J genes are TRBV4-1 and TRBJ2-7; 11 nucleotides agree with TRBD1. The J segment lost 3 bases and the V segment lost 1 base, leaving 2 bases of the junction unmatched. Germline V gives CDR1 MGHRA, CDR2 YSYEKL. CDR3 size: 15 residues. CDR3 in DNA: TGCGCCAGCAGCCAAGGGGACAGGGGGAACTACGAGCAGTACTTC. As protein: CASSQGDRGNYEQYF.

The V and J genes are TRBV28 and TRBJ2-3; 9 bases are shared with TRBD2. The CDR3 length is 16 residues. V shed 2 bases and J 1 base; nucleotides not matched to a gene: 4. Germline V gene lookup returns CDR1 MDHEN and CDR2 SYDVKM. In DNA form, the CDR3 reads TGTGCCAGCAGTTTAAATAGCGGGGGTCGCACAGATACGCAGTATTTT. Protein sequence: CASSLNSGGRTDTQYF.

This clone was observed once. The gene calls are TRBV5-4 and TRBJ1-1, with a tentative D call TRBD1 (6 bases). V shed 4 bases and J shed 1 base, with 8 bases lying between them. From germline, CDR1 is SGHNT and CDR2 YYREEE (reference sequence). This CDR3 region has 13 residues. This CDR3 reads CASSKDRNTEAFF. The DNA for the CDR3 is TGTGCCAGCAGCAAGGACAGGAACACTGAAGCTTTCTTT.

The rearrangement uses TRBV19 and TRBJ1-6; 9 bases are shared with TRBD1. The V and J ends lost 6 bases and 7 bases, in that order; junction bases with no gene match: 4. The CDR3 runs to 14 residues. The germline gives CDR1 LNHDA, CDR2 SQIVND (reference sequence). The chain's CDR3 is CASRDRGRNSPLHF. CDR3 nucleotide sequence: TGTGCCAGTAGGGACAGGGGCAGAAATTCACCCCTCCACTTT.

The chain recombines TRBV7-2 with TRBJ2-5; possibly TRBD2 for D (6 bases). Per the germline V gene, CDR1 is SGHTA and CDR2 is FQGNSA. Trimming removed 3 bases at V and 3 bases at J, with 14 bases between. The length of the CDR3 is 15 residues. Here the CDR3 DNA reads TGTGCCAGCAGCTTTCGGAACGGGGGAGAAGAGACCCAGTACTTC. It translates to CASSFRNGGEETQYF.

The chain couples TRBV18 to TRBJ1-1, with D possibly being TRBD1 (5 bases). The CDR3 is 13 residues long. Per germline, CDR1 KGHSH and CDR2 LQKENI. Trimming left V 1 base short and J 4 bases short, with 7 bases between. The CDR3 bases are TGTGCCAGCTCACCACGACAGAGCACTGAAGCTTTCTTT. This codes for CASSPRQSTEAFF.

This chain connects TRBV18 to TRBJ2-2; 11 bases are a match to TRBD1. CDR3 length: 15 amino acids. Germline-derived CDR1 and CDR2 are KGHSH and LQKENI. J lost 4 bases, V lost 6 bases, and 4 bases had no gene match. The CDR3 nucleotides read TGTGCCAGCTCCTGGGACAGGGGGAGCACCGGGGAGCTGTTTTTT. It codes for CASSWDRGSTGELFF. The full variable domain, its missing parts supplied by reference TRBV18 and TRBJ2-2, is NAGVMQNPRHLVRRRGQEARLRCSPMKGHSHVYWYRQLPEEGLKFMVYLQKENIIDESGMPKERFSAEFPKEGPSILRIQQVVRGDSAAYFCASSWDRGSTGELFFGEGSRLTVL.

The J gene is TRBJ2-5, the V gene TRBV2; D may be TRBD2 (5 bases). Trimming took 3 bases from V and 5 from J, leaving 16 bases between them. This CDR3 is built from 15 residues. Germline values: CDR1 SNHLY, CDR2 FYNNEI. The CDR3 DNA follows: TGTGCCAGCAGTGACAGGTCCGGGCGAGGGGAGACCCAGTACTTC. Amino acid sequence: CASSDRSGRGETQYF.

The chain has TRBV9 and TRBJ2-1, with 10 bases aligning to TRBD2. The CDR3 length is 19 residues. CDR1 SGDLS and CDR2 YYNGEE come from the germline V gene. V was pared by 4 bases and J by 3 bases, with 16 bases of the junction left unmatched. The CDR3 reads CASSLSGGYDWRRYNEQFF. CDR3 in DNA: TGTGCCAGCAGCCTTAGCGGGGGGTACGATTGGAGGCGCTACAATGAGCAGTTCTTC.

V usage is TRBV19 and J usage is TRBJ1-5, with D unresolved. CDR3 length: 15 amino acids. Germline V gene sequence: CDR1 LNHDA, CDR2 SQIVND (reference sequence). With 0 bases removed from V and 5 bases from J, the gap between germline ends came to 11 bases. The CDR3 DNA reads as TGTGCCAGTAGTATAGAACAGCAACTAGATCAGCCCCAGCATTTT. Translation: CASSIEQQLDQPQHF.

This clone came up a few times. This chain joins TRBV7-9 and TRBJ1-2; a possible D gene is TRBD1 (5 bases). Germline V gene lookup returns CDR1 SEHNR and CDR2 FQNEAQ (reference sequence). The V and J ends lost 1 base and 8 bases respectively, with 14 bases between them. CDR3 length: 14 residues. As DNA, the CDR3 is TGTGCCAGCAGCTTAGGGACAATGCTTGGGGGCTACACCTTC. Translated: CASSLGTMLGGYTF.

The rearrangement joins TRBV5-4 to TRBJ2-2; 8 bases line up with TRBD1. The CDR3 sequence is 17 residues long. Germline-derived CDR1 and CDR2 are SGHNT and YYREEE (reference sequence). With 1 base clipped from V and 6 bases from J, the junction kept 11 bases outside the gene matches. CDR3 sequence reads: CASSLFGRGRPAGELFF. CDR3 in DNA: TGTGCCAGCAGCTTGTTCGGCAGGGGGCGTCCGGCCGGGGAGCTGTTTTTT. Looking up the rest from reference TRBV5-4 and TRBJ2-2 gives the full variable domain: ETGVTQSPTHLIKTRGQQVTLRCSSQSGHNTVSWYQQALGQGPQFIFQYYREEENGRGNFPPRFSGLQFPNYSSELNVNALELDDSALYLCASSLFGRGRPAGELFFGEGSRLTVL.

V gene TRBV27 combines with J gene TRBJ1-2, with 10 positions matching TRBD1. V lost 7 bases to trimming and J lost 8 bases; unmatched junction nucleotides: 13. Germline V lookup: CDR1 MNHEY, CDR2 SMNVEV (reference sequence). This CDR3 spans 15 amino acids. This CDR3 is CASTRDGTGVRGYTF. CDR3 bases: TGTGCCAGCACGCGAGATGGGACAGGGGTTCGCGGCTACACCTTC.

The chain employs TRBV4-1 and TRBJ1-1, with 7 positions matching TRBD1. V shed 4 bases and J 2 bases; nucleotides not matched to a gene: 7. Per the germline V gene, CDR1 is MGHRA and CDR2 is YSYEKL. CDR3 size: 15 residues. In DNA, the CDR3 is TGCGCCAGCAGCCTCGGGACAGCTTTTAACACTGAAGCTTTCTTT. It codes for CASSLGTAFNTEAFF.

The rearrangement uses TRBV7-2 and TRBJ2-7; TRBD2 aligns across 7 bases. The J segment lost 2 bases and the V segment lost 2 bases, leaving 3 bases of the junction unmatched. CDR1 and CDR2 from the germline V gene are SGHTA and FQGNSA. This CDR3 is 14 amino acids long. Written as DNA, the CDR3 is TGTGCCAGCAGCTTATTTGGGGGGGCCTACGAGCAGTACTTC. It translates to CASSLFGGAYEQYF.

The chain links TRBV5-1 to TRBJ2-2; 10 bases line up with TRBD1. Germline trimming cut 3 bases from V and 6 bases from J; bases unmatched to any gene: 8. The CDR3 extends over 16 amino acids. Germline V gene sequence: CDR1 SGHRS, CDR2 YFSETQ. The CDR3 DNA sequence: TGCGCCAGCAGCTGGGACGGACAGGGGGAGGCCGGGGAGCTGTTTTTT. It is translated as CASSWDGQGEAGELFF.

V gene TRBV2 combines with J gene TRBJ1-1, with TRBD1 matching 7 bases. V shed 6 bases and J 0 bases; nucleotides not matched to a gene: 7. Germline-derived CDR1 and CDR2 are SNHLY and FYNNEI. CDR3 length: 15 residues. Here the CDR3 reads CASRELGQMNTEAFF. CDR3 nucleotide sequence: TGTGCCAGCAGGGAACTGGGACAGATGAACACTGAAGCTTTCTTT.

The chain is built from TRBV7-2 and TRBJ2-1; 9 positions match TRBD2. With 5 bases clipped from V and 2 bases from J, the junction kept 4 bases outside the gene matches. Germline CDR1 reads SGHTA; CDR2 reads FQGNSA. The CDR3 has 15 residues. CDR3: CASSATSGPYNEQFF. CDR3 nucleotides: TGTGCCAGCAGCGCGACTAGCGGACCCTACAATGAGCAGTTCTTC.

The genes are TRBV11-1 and TRBJ2-7; D is unresolved. V was cut by 0 bases and J by 4 bases, with 7 bases left in between. Germline V CDR1 and CDR2: SGHAT, FQDESV (reference sequence). This CDR3 region has 13 residues. CDR3 in DNA: TGTGCCAGCAGCTTAGCGGGCCTGTACGAGCAGTACGTC. Translation gives CASSLAGLYEQYV.